This T cell receptor (beta chain) was sequenced for a study of response to subunit inactivated influenza vaccine. This clonotype was detected a few times. Germline loops: CDR1 MNHNS, CDR2 SASEGT. The CDR3 totals 15 residues. Trimming at V came to 6 bases and at J to 3 bases, leaving 5 bases not matched to a gene. TCRdb recomputed calls from the RT-PCR reads with MiXCR, one row per CDR3 protein. The sample carries about 170,000 distinct CDR3 sequences, approximately 12% recorded once. The data also belong to a second study, concerning T cells expressing NK-cell markers. As reported in that work: Generation of TCR beta cDNA was performed by 5'RACE template switching incorporating UMIs. Seven of the eight sequenced donors were classified as HCMV-seropositive, and one was classified as seronegative.

Sequences were derived from CD8+ T cells sorted from PBMCs, sampled approximately 12 days after vaccination. The sequence derives from a man aged 50-59 years who received an inactivated influenza vaccine. This chain uses TRBV6-1 with TRBJ2-3; 11 bases fit TRBD1. The CDR3 region is CASSPGTGGTDTQYF. The CDR3 coding sequence is TGTGCCAGCAGCCCCGGGACAGGGGGGACAGATACGCAGTATTTT.